One and the same sample provided the 17 T cell receptor beta chains below, sequenced in a study of beta chain features in type 1 diabetes (dated by TCRdb to about 2018). The library was generated by the immunoSEQ multiplex PCR assay. The entire isolated RNA was reverse transcribed using the High Capacity cDNA Reverse Transcription Kit, and thus expressed TCRB transcripts were sequenced. This is the immuneACCESS table as TCRdb keeps it, with only in-frame sequences that have V and J called. A part of the clones is gone; compared with another copy, unresolved V genes explain less than half, and the rest is unexplained. This sample comprises under 350,000 clones, roughly 8% of them detected only once. The ten largest clones capture roughly 0.94% of the sample. Sequencing was performed on central memory CD4+ T cells from blood. Receptors were obtained from a woman aged 18-35 years in good health.

The V and J genes are TRBV6-1 and TRBJ2-1; D gene unclear. Germline assignment: CDR1 MNHNS and CDR2 SASEGT. Trimming took 4 bases from V and 2 from J, leaving 15 bases between them. The CDR3 contains 16 residues. For the CDR3, the DNA is TGTGCCAGCAGTGCTTCTGACGGCTCCCCCTACAATGAGCAGTTCTTC. Its translation is CASSASDGSPYNEQFF.

This clone has only a few counts. The chain joins TRBV11-2 to TRBJ2-2; either TRBD1 or TRBD2 may supply D (5 bases each). Germline V CDR1 and CDR2: SGHAT, FQNNGV. V shed 7 bases and J shed 6 bases, with 12 bases lying between them. The CDR3 sequence is 13 residues long. This CDR3 is CASNLMGAGELFF. In DNA, the CDR3 is TGTGCCAGCAACTTGATGGGGGCCGGGGAGCTGTTTTTT.

This clone was counted only a few times. CDR3 protein: CASSEVGTLNTEAFF. As DNA, the CDR3 is TGTGCCAGCAGCGAGGTGGGGACTTTGAACACTGAAGCTTTCTTT. The chain uses TRBV5-6 and TRBJ1-1, with a tentative D call TRBD1 (5 bases). The CDR3 is 15 residues long. V lost 4 bases and J lost 0, with 13 bases in between. Germline-derived CDR1 and CDR2 are SGHDT and YYEEEE. Drawing the rest from reference TRBV5-6 and TRBJ1-1, the complete variable domain is DAGVTQSPTHLIKTRGQQVTLRCSPKSGHDTVSWYQQALGQGPQFIFQYYEEEERQRGNFPDRFSGHQFPNYSSELNVNALLLGDSALYLCASSEVGTLNTEAFFGQGTRLTVV.

The rearrangement links TRBV28 to TRBJ1-5; TRBD1 might be the D (6 bases). Germline-derived CDR1 and CDR2 are MDHEN and SYDVKM. There are 14 residues in the CDR3. V lost 3 bases to trimming and J lost 2 bases, with 8 bases between them. The CDR3 bases are TGTGCCAGCAGTTTTCACAGGGGCAATCAGCCCCAGCATTTT. Translated, it gives CASSFHRGNQPQHF. The full variable domain, in which reference TRBV28 and TRBJ1-5 provide the parts outside the CDR3, is DVKVTQSSRYLVKRTGEKVFLECVQDMDHENMFWYRQDPGLGLRLIYFSYDVKMKEKGDIPEGYSVSREKKERFSLILESASTNQTSMYLCASSFHRGNQPQHFGDGTRLSIL.

This clone is a singleton in its sample. The gene calls are TRBV28 and TRBJ2-7; D gene uncertain. Trimming removed 6 bases from V and 4 bases from J, with 19 bases in between. CDR1 and CDR2 (germline): MDHEN, SYDVKM. The CDR3 is 15 residues long. The CDR3 region is CASRNPGADGYEQYF. The DNA of the CDR3 is TGTGCCAGCAGAAACCCGGGCGCCGATGGTTACGAGCAGTACTTC.

The rearrangement links TRBV4-2 to TRBJ1-2; a possible D gene is TRBD1 (6 bases). Trimming removed 0 bases at V and 8 bases at J, with 10 bases between. From germline, CDR1 is LGHNA and CDR2 YNFKEQ. The CDR3 has 13 residues. Here the CDR3 DNA reads TGTGCCAGCAGCCAAGAAAGGGGGGAGGGCTACACCTTC. It yields the protein CASSQERGEGYTF.

This chain uses TRBV19 with TRBJ1-2; no clear D. Per germline, CDR1 LNHDA and CDR2 SQIVND (reference sequence). The CDR3 extends over 10 amino acids. V lost 6 bases and J lost 5, with 4 bases in between. Written as DNA, the CDR3 is TGTGCCAGTAGGTTGTATGGCTACACCTTC. Translated, it gives CASRLYGYTF.

This chain connects TRBV29-1 to TRBJ2-3, with D perhaps matching TRBD1 (7 bases). Germline V lookup: CDR1 SQVTM, CDR2 ANQGSEA. The CDR3 spans 15 residues. V was pared by 6 bases and J by 0 bases, with 16 bases between. This CDR3 reads CSVQGGGVSTDTQYF. The DNA of the CDR3 is TGCAGCGTCCAAGGGGGCGGGGTGAGCACAGATACGCAGTATTTT.

The chain couples TRBV5-4 to TRBJ2-1; the D gene is possibly TRBD1 (6 bases). The CDR3 covers 13 residues. Germline V lookup: CDR1 SGHNT, CDR2 YYREEE (reference sequence). V was shortened by 4 bases and J by 5 bases, with 10 bases between the two germline ends. The CDR3 here is CASSGKGDNEQFF. Written as DNA, the CDR3 is TGTGCCAGCAGCGGCAAGGGGGACAATGAGCAGTTCTTC.

The rearrangement joins TRBV7-3 to TRBJ2-3; maybe TRBD2 (5 bases). This CDR3 spans 16 amino acids. Trimming stripped 1 base from V and 3 bases from J, with 14 bases between. CDR1 and CDR2 from the germline V gene are SGHTA and FQGTGA. The CDR3 is CASSLNSGSGTDTQYF. The DNA of the CDR3 is TGTGCCAGCAGCTTAAATTCCGGATCGGGAACAGATACGCAGTATTTT. The full variable domain, its missing parts supplied by reference TRBV7-3 and TRBJ2-3, is GAGVSQTPSNKVTEKGKYVELRCDPISGHTALYWYRQSLGQGPEFLIYFQGTGAADDSGLPNDRFFAVRPEGSVSTLKIQRTERGDSAVYLCASSLNSGSGTDTQYFGPGTRLTVL.

J is TRBJ2-3 and V is TRBV7-8, with D tentatively TRBD1 (5 bases). This CDR3 contains 14 residues. Germline CDR1 and CDR2: SGHVS and FQNEAQ. The ends were cut back, 6 bases at V and 4 bases at J, with 14 bases in the middle. CDR3 sequence: CASSRGRVPDTQYF. As DNA, the CDR3 is TGTGCCAGCAGTAGGGGCAGGGTACCAGATACGCAGTATTTT.

In its sample, this clone was seen a few times. The rearrangement joins TRBV19 to TRBJ2-5; 8 nucleotides align to TRBD1. Germline V CDR1 and CDR2: LNHDA, SQIVND (reference sequence). Trimming took 1 base from V and 10 from J; bases not matched to a gene: 11. CDR3 size: 15 residues. This CDR3 reads CASSIARRQGIYQYF. In DNA, the CDR3 is TGTGCCAGTAGTATAGCAAGGCGACAGGGGATTTACCAGTACTTC. The variable domain in full, completed from reference TRBV19 and TRBJ2-5, reads DGGITQSPKYLFRKEGQNVTLSCEQNLNHDAMYWYRQDPGQGLRLIYYSQIVNDFQKGDIAEGYSVSREKKESFPLTVTSAQKNPTAFYLCASSIARRQGIYQYFGPGTRLLVL.

This clone was counted between two and nine times. The chain carries TRBV28 and TRBJ2-5; D may match TRBD1 or TRBD2 (5 bases each). CDR1 MDHEN and CDR2 SYDVKM come from the germline V gene. This CDR3 region has 13 residues. The ends were cut back, 7 bases at V and 1 base at J, with 10 bases in the middle. The CDR3 DNA sequence: TGTGCCAGCATTAGGGGACCCCAAGAGACCCAGTACTTC. It codes for CASIRGPQETQYF.

This clone has only a few counts. The CDR3 loop is CASSAAGLNTEAFF. In DNA, the CDR3 is TGTGCCAGCAGCGCCGCAGGGTTAAACACTGAAGCTTTCTTT. The chain has TRBV5-6 and TRBJ1-1; perhaps TRBD1 as D (5 bases). Trimming stripped 4 bases from V and 2 bases from J, with 12 bases between. Germline V gene lookup returns CDR1 SGHDT and CDR2 YYEEEE. The CDR3 is 14 residues long.

This clone was counted only a few times. The chain carries TRBV9 and TRBJ2-5; D is unclear. Germline lookup yields CDR1 SGDLS and CDR2 YYNGEE. Trimming shortened V by 0 bases and J by 6 bases, and 9 bases separated the two germline ends. The CDR3 spans 13 residues. CDR3 loop: CASSVGARKTQYF. In DNA form, the CDR3 reads TGTGCCAGCAGCGTAGGGGCGAGGAAGACCCAGTACTTC.

This clone was detected a few times. V is TRBV7-6 and J is TRBJ2-5, with D possibly TRBD1 on 6 matching bases. V was shortened by 2 bases and J by 4 bases, with 8 bases between the two germline ends. This CDR3 comprises 13 residues. Germline V gene sequence: CDR1 SGHVS, CDR2 FNYEAQ. The chain's CDR3 is CASSLNRAETQYF. DNA for the CDR3: TGTGCCAGCAGCTTAAACAGGGCAGAGACCCAGTACTTC.

This clone was counted between two and nine times. This chain connects TRBV2 to TRBJ1-1; the D is unclear. The CDR3 spans 13 residues. The V end was cut by 6 bases, the J end by 4 bases, with 12 bases between. CDR1 is SNHLY and CDR2 is FYNNEI in the germline V gene. CDR3: CASRRDWGTEAFF. The CDR3 DNA is TGTGCCAGCAGGAGGGATTGGGGCACTGAAGCTTTCTTT.